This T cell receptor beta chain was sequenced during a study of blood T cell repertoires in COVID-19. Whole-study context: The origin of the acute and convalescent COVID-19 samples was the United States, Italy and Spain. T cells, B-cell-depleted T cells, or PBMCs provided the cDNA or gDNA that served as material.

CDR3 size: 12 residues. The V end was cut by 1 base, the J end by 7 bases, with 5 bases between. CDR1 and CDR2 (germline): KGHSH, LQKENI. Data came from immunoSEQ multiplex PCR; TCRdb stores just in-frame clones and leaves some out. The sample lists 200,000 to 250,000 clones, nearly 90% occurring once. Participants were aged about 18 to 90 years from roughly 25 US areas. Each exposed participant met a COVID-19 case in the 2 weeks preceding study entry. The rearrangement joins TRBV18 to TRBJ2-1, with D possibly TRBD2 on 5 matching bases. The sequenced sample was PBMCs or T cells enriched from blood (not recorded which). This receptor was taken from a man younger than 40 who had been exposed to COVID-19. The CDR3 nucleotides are TGTGCCAGCTCACCACGGGAGAATGAGCAGTTCTTC. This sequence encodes CASSPRENEQFF.